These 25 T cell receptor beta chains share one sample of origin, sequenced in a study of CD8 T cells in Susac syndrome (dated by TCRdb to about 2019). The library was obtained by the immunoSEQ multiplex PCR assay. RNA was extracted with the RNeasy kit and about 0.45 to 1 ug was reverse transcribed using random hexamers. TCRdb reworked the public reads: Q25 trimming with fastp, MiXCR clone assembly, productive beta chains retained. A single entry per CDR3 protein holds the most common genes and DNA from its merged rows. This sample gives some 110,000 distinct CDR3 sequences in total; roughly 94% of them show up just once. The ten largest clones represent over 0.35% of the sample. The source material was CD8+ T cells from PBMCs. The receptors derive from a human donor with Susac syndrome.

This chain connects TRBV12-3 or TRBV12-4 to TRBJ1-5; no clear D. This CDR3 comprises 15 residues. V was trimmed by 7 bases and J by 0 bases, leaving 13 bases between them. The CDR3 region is CASTPGRDSNQPQHF. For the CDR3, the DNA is TGTGCCAGCACCCCGGGTAGGGATAGCAATCAGCCCCAGCATTTT.

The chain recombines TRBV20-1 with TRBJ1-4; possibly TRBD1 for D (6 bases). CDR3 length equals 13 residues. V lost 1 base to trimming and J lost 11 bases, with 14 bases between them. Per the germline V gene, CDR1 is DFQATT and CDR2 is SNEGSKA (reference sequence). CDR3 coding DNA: TGCAGTGCTAGAGGGACAGTTCGACGGAAACTGTTTTTT. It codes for CSARGTVRRKLFF.

The CDR3 region has the DNA TGTGCCAGCAGTTACTCGAGGGGTTCGGACGAGCAGTACTTC. Its translation: CASSYSRGSDEQYF. The gene calls are TRBV6-5 and TRBJ2-7; D could derive from TRBD1 or TRBD2 (5 bases each). CDR3 length: 14 residues. CDR1 and CDR2 from the germline V gene are MNHEY and SVGAGI. V dropped 0 bases and J dropped 5 bases, with 11 bases sitting between them.

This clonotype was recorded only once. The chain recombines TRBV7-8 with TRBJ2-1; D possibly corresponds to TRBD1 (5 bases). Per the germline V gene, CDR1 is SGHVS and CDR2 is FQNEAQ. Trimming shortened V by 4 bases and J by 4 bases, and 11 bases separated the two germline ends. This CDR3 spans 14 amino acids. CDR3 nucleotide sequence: TGTGCCAGCAGCTCTCGGCAGGGTTACAATGAGCAGTTCTTC. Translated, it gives CASSSRQGYNEQFF.

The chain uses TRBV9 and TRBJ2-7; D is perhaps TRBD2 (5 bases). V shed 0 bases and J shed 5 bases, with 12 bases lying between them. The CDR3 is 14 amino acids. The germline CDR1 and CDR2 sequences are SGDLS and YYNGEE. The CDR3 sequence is CASSVGGDSDEQYF. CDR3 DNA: TGTGCCAGCAGCGTAGGTGGGGATAGCGACGAGCAGTACTTC.

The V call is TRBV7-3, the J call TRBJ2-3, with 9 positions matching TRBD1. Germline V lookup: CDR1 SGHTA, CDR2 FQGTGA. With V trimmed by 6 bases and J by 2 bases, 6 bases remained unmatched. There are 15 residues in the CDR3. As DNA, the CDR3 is TGTGCCAGCAGAGTCCGGGACAGGGACACAGATACGCAGTATTTT. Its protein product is CASRVRDRDTDTQYF.

The CDR3 DNA follows: TGTGCCAGCAGTTACCGGGCCAAGGGCAGGTCATCCTACAATGAGCAGTTCTTC. It specifies CASSYRAKGRSSYNEQFF. The J gene is TRBJ2-1, the V gene TRBV6-5; D is unclear. V gave up 2 bases and J gave up 1 base, with 18 bases separating them. The V gene's germline CDR1 is MNHEY and CDR2 SVGAGI. This CDR3 is built from 18 residues.

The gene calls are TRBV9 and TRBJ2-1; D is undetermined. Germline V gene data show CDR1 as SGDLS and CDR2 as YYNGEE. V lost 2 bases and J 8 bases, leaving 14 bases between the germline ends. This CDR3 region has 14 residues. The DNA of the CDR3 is TGTGCCAGCAGCGTCTCCCCCCGTGTCGATGAGCAGTTCTTC. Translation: CASSVSPRVDEQFF.

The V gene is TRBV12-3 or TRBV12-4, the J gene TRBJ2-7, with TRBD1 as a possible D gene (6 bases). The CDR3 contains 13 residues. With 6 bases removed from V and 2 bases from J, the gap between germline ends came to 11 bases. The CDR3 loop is CASSYRATYEQYF. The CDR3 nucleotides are TGTGCCAGCAGCTACAGGGCCACCTACGAGCAGTACTTC.

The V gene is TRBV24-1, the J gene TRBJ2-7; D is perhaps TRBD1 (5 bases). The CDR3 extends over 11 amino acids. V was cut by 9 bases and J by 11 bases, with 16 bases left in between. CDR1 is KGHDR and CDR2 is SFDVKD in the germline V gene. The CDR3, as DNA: TGTGCCACCGGTGTACGTGGGGCGGAGTACTTC. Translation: CATGVRGAEYF.

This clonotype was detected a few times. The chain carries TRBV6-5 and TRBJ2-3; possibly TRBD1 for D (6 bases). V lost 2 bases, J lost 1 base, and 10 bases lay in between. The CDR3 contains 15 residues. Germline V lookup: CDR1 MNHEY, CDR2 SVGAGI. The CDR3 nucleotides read TGTGCCAGCAGTTACACAGGGTTAGGCACAGATACGCAGTATTTT. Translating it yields CASSYTGLGTDTQYF.

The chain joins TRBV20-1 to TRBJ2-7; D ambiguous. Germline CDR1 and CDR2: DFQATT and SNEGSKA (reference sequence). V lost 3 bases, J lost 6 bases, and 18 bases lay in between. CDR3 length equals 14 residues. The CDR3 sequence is CSASPYSGDIEQYF. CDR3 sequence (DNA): TGCAGTGCTAGCCCCTACTCGGGCGACATCGAGCAGTACTTC.

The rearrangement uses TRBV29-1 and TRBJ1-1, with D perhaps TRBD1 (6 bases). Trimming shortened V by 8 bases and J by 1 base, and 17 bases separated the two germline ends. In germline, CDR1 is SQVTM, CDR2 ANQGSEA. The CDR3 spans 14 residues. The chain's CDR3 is CSIRRQARNTEAFF. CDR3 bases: TGCAGCATCAGGCGACAGGCGCGGAACACTGAAGCTTTCTTT.

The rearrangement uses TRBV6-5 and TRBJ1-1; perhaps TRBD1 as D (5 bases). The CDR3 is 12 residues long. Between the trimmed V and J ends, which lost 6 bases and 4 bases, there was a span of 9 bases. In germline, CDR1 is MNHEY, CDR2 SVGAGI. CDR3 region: CASRNGGTEAFF. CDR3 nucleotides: TGTGCCAGCAGAAACGGGGGCACTGAAGCTTTCTTT.

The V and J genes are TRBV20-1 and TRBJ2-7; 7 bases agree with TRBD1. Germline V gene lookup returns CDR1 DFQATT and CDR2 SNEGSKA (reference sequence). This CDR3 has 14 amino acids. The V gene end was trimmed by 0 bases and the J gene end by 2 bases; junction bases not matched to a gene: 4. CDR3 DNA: TGCAGTGCTAGAGATGTGCAGGGGGCCTACGAGCAGTACTTC. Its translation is CSARDVQGAYEQYF.

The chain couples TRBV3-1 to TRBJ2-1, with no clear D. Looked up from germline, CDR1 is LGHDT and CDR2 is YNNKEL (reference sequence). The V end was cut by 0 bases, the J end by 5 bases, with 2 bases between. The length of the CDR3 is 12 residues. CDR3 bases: TGTGCCAGCAGCCAAGAAAACAATGAGCAGTTCTTC. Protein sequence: CASSQENNEQFF.

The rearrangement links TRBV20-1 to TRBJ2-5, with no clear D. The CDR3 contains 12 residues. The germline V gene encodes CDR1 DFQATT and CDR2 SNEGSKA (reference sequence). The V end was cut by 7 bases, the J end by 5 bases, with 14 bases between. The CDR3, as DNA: TGCAGTGTCCATCTAACCGGGGAGACCCAGTACTTC. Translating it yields CSVHLTGETQYF.

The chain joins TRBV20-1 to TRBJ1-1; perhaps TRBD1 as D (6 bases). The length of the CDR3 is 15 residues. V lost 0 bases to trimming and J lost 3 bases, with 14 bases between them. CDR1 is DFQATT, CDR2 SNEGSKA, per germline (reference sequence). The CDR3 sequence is CSARDRGGADTEAFF. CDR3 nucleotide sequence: TGCAGTGCTAGAGATAGGGGGGGCGCGGACACTGAAGCTTTCTTT.

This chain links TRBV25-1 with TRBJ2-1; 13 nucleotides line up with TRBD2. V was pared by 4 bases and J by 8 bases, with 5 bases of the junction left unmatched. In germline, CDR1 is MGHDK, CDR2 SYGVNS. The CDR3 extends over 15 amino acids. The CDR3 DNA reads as TGTGCCAGCAGTGTGGGACTAGCGGGGACCGATGAGCAGTTCTTC. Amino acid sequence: CASSVGLAGTDEQFF.

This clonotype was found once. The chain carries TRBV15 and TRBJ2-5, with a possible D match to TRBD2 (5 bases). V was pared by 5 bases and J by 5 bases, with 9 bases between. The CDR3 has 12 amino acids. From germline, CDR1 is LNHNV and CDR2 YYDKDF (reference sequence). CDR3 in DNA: TGTGCCACCAGCTCGGGGTGGGAGACCCAGTACTTC. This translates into CATSSGWETQYF.

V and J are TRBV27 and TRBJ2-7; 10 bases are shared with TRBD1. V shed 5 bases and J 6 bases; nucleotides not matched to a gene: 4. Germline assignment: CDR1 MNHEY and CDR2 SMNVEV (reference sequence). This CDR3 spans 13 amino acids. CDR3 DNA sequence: TGTGCCAGCAGTGCGGGACAGGGGTTCGAGCAGTACTTC. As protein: CASSAGQGFEQYF.

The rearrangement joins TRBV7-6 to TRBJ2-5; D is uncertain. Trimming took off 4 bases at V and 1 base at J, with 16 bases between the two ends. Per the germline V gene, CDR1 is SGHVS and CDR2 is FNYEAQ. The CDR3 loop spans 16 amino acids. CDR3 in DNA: TGTGCCAGCAGCTCCAATCGACCCCGCGTCCAAGAGACCCAGTACTTC. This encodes CASSSNRPRVQETQYF.

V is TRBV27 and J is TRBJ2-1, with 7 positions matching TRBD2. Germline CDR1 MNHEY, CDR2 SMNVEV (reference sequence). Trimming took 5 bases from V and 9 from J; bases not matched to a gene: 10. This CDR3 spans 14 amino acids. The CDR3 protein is CASSPGLDASEQFF. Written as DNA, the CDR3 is TGTGCCAGCAGTCCCGGACTAGATGCCAGTGAGCAGTTCTTC.

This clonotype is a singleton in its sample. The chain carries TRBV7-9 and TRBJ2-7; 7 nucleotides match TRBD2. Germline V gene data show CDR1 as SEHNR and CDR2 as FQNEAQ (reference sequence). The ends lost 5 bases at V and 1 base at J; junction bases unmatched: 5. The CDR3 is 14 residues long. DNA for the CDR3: TGTGCCAGCAGCCCGCCGGGGGGATCCTACGAGCAGTACTTC. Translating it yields CASSPPGGSYEQYF.

The CDR3 reads CASSLALSGKETQYF. As DNA, the CDR3 is TGCGCCAGCAGCTTGGCGCTCAGCGGCAAAGAGACCCAGTACTTC. The chain employs TRBV5-1 and TRBJ2-5; D might be TRBD2 (5 bases). Germline values: CDR1 SGHRS, CDR2 YFSETQ. The ends were cut back, 0 bases at V and 3 bases at J, with 12 bases in the middle. The length of the CDR3 is 15 residues.